The clone carrying this T cell receptor (beta chain) was recorded many times. Its specificity is not known. Stated time point: patch test 3, about 24 weeks after DPC sensitization. Treatment given: therapeutic diphenylcyclopropenone sensitization with weekly scalp DPC. The starting material, unfractionated whole blood, was used for total RNA extraction. This CDR3 has 16 amino acids. V lost 1 base and J 3 bases, leaving 15 bases between the germline ends. Germline V gives CDR1 SEHNR, CDR2 FQNEAQ (reference sequence). These data come from a study of human T cells and chemical hapten exposure. Study-level points and caveats: All donors were alopecia patients, so their immunity may differ from that of healthy people.

MiXCR, applied by TCRdb to the RACE reads, yields one record per CDR3 protein. The data show 55,000 to 75,000 distinct CDR3 sequences, around 12% seen once. This TCR derives from a young man with alopecia areata. Some clones in this sample may be carry-over from other donors' samples. The chain employs TRBV7-9 and TRBJ1-1; D gene ambiguous. Material: whole blood, obtained in connection with sensitization to the hapten diphenylcyclopropenone (DPC). CDR3 coding DNA: TGTGCCAGCAGCTTAGGATCCCGCAGGTTAGACACTGAAGCTTTCTTT. This translates into CASSLGSRRLDTEAFF.